These 30 T cell receptor beta chains share one sample of origin, sequenced in a study of T cells in Graves' hyperthyroidism and ophthalmopathy. Amplification targeted TCR beta CDR3 regions from RNA transcripts. The HTBI primer set was used in a first-round RT-PCR of the TCR CDR3. TCRdb fed the multiplex PCR reads into MiXCR, producing one record per CDR3 protein. The data contain a few hundred thousand distinct CDR3 sequences, about a fifth of them singletons. Sequencing used blood. The receptors derive from a woman under 30 with Graves' hyperthyroidism.

In its sample, this clonotype was seen many times. This sequence joins TRBV20-1 and TRBJ2-5, with no clear D. Germline V gene lookup returns CDR1 DFQATT and CDR2 SNEGSKA (reference sequence). V was pared by 6 bases and J by 4 bases, with 6 bases between. CDR3 size: 10 residues. In DNA, the CDR3 is TGCAGTGCGCAGCGAGAGACCCAGTACTTC. The encoded protein is CSAQRETQYF.

The chain employs TRBV18 and TRBJ1-3; D gene unclear. With 1 base removed from V and 0 bases from J, the gap between germline ends came to 7 bases. CDR1 KGHSH and CDR2 LQKENI come from the germline V gene. The length of the CDR3 is 15 residues. The CDR3 protein is CASSPLTVSGNTIYF. DNA for the CDR3: TGTGCCAGCTCACCACTTACAGTCTCTGGAAACACCATATATTTT.

This clonotype was found many times. The V and J genes are TRBV15 and TRBJ1-5; 7 bases fit TRBD1. This CDR3 is built from 15 residues. Germline CDR1 reads LNHNV; CDR2 reads YYDKDF (reference sequence). J gave up 7 bases and V 0 bases, and 6 bases lay outside the gene matches. The CDR3 nucleotides are TGTGCCACCAGCAGAGATCGACAGGGTGGGCAGCCCCAGCATTTT. Residues: CATSRDRQGGQPQHF.

This clonotype was found many times. The chain uses TRBV12-3 or TRBV12-4 and TRBJ1-1; D ambiguous. The germline V and J ends were trimmed by 0 bases and 1 base, with 6 bases remaining between them. This CDR3 contains 14 residues. In nucleotides, the CDR3 is TGTGCCAGCAGTTTAGCGGCGGGGAACACTGAAGCTTTCTTT. This gives the protein CASSLAAGNTEAFF.

This clonotype was seen many times. This sequence joins TRBV24-1 and TRBJ1-1; D gene uncertain. This CDR3 has 12 amino acids. Trimming cost V 7 bases and J 1 base, with 6 bases left between them. CDR1 is KGHDR and CDR2 is SFDVKD in the germline V gene. In DNA, the CDR3 is TGTGCCACCAGGGCGAGGAACACTGAAGCTTTCTTT. Its translation is CATRARNTEAFF.

This clonotype was counted at least ten times. This chain links TRBV5-1 with TRBJ2-2, with D perhaps being TRBD1 or TRBD2 (5 bases each). Germline values: CDR1 SGHRS, CDR2 YFSETQ. The CDR3 runs to 13 residues. V lost 6 bases to trimming and J lost 6 bases, with 12 bases between them. This chain's CDR3 is CASNGDLPGELFF. CDR3 bases: TGCGCCAGCAACGGGGACCTCCCCGGGGAGCTGTTTTTT.

This clonotype was counted at least ten times. The chain joins TRBV5-1 to TRBJ1-1, with D possibly matching TRBD1 (5 bases). The CDR3 runs 13 residues. CDR1 is SGHRS, CDR2 YFSETQ, per germline. V was pared by 2 bases and J by 4 bases, with 9 bases between. CDR3 sequence (DNA): TGCGCCAGCAGCTTCCAGGGATTCACTGAAGCTTTCTTT. Its protein is CASSFQGFTEAFF.

This clonotype was observed many times. This chain links TRBV7-2 with TRBJ2-7; TRBD2 agrees at 8 bases. Germline V gene sequence: CDR1 SGHTA, CDR2 FQGNSA. V lost 1 base, J lost 6 bases, and 5 bases stayed unmatched. CDR3 length equals 14 residues. The CDR3 DNA reads as TGTGCCAGCAGCTTAGACAGCGGGGGTGTCGAGCAGTACTTC. Protein product: CASSLDSGGVEQYF.

This clonotype was seen repeatedly, ten times or more. The rearrangement uses TRBV9 and TRBJ1-5; a possible D gene is TRBD1 (5 bases). V was clipped by 0 bases and J by 4 bases, with 8 bases between them. CDR1 and CDR2 from the germline V gene are SGDLS and YYNGEE. CDR3 length: 14 amino acids. CDR3 loop: CASSVGEGNQPQHF. The CDR3 region has the DNA TGTGCCAGCAGCGTAGGAGAGGGGAATCAGCCCCAGCATTTT.

This clonotype was seen at least ten times. The chain employs TRBV5-1 and TRBJ2-2; the D gene is possibly TRBD2 (6 bases). Trimming took off 4 bases at V and 5 bases at J, with 12 bases between the two ends. The CDR3 covers 14 residues. Germline V gene lookup returns CDR1 SGHRS and CDR2 YFSETQ. As DNA, the CDR3 is TGCGCCAGCAGCCCCTTACGGGGGACCGGGGAGCTGTTTTTT. Translation gives CASSPLRGTGELFF.

This clonotype was detected many times. The chain has TRBV28 and TRBJ2-7, with 7 bases fitting TRBD1. With 6 bases clipped from V and 6 bases from J, the junction kept 11 bases outside the gene matches. This CDR3 spans 14 amino acids. Per the germline V gene, CDR1 is MDHEN and CDR2 is SYDVKM. CDR3 loop: CASSRRDSTVEQYF. In DNA, the CDR3 is TGTGCCAGCAGCAGACGGGACAGTACTGTCGAGCAGTACTTC.

This clonotype was detected ten times or more. The chain links TRBV5-1 to TRBJ1-1; no reliable D call. The V gene's germline CDR1 is SGHRS and CDR2 YFSETQ. The ends were cut back, 0 bases at V and 1 base at J, with 10 bases in the middle. The CDR3 consists of 15 residues. The CDR3 loop reads CASSLEMWENTEAFF. CDR3 coding DNA: TGCGCCAGCAGCTTGGAAATGTGGGAGAACACTGAAGCTTTCTTT. The variable domain in full, completed from reference TRBV5-1 and TRBJ1-1, reads KAGVTQTPRYLIKTRGQQVTLSCSPISGHRSVSWYQQTPGQGLQFLFEYFSETQRNKGNFPGRFSGRQFSNSRSEMNVSTLELGDSALYLCASSLEMWENTEAFFGQGTRLTVV.

The CDR3 bases are TGCAGTGCCAGCACGACTAGCGGGGGCACAGATACGCAGTATTTT. This codes for CSASTTSGGTDTQYF. The chain combines TRBV20-1 with TRBJ2-3; 11 bases are a match to TRBD2. The CDR3 totals 15 residues. Germline lookup yields CDR1 DFQATT and CDR2 SNEGSKA (reference sequence). Trimming took 6 bases from V and 1 from J; bases not matched to a gene: 6.

The sample holds many counts of this clonotype. The chain has TRBV5-5 and TRBJ2-7; TRBD2 is a possible D gene (5 bases). V was pared by 4 bases and J by 0 bases, with 11 bases between. Per the germline V gene, CDR1 is SGHKS and CDR2 is YYEKEE (reference sequence). The CDR3 runs 14 residues. The DNA of the CDR3 is TGTGCCAGCAGCCTCGAGGGTTTCTCCTACGAGCAGTACTTC. Its protein is CASSLEGFSYEQYF.

The table lists this clonotype with many counts. J is TRBJ1-1 and V is TRBV12-3 or TRBV12-4; D possibly corresponds to TRBD1 (5 bases). With 3 bases removed from V and 2 bases from J, the gap between germline ends came to 16 bases. The CDR3 is 16 residues long. The CDR3 DNA reads TGTGCCAGCAGTTTGAAGGGAGGGCAGGGTAACACTGAAGCTTTCTTT. This translates into CASSLKGGQGNTEAFF.

This clonotype was counted at least ten times. The chain joins TRBV20-1 to TRBJ1-2, with 10 bases lining up with TRBD1. CDR3 size: 13 residues. Trimming at V came to 7 bases and at J to 2 bases, leaving 4 bases not matched to a gene. The germline gives CDR1 DFQATT, CDR2 SNEGSKA (reference sequence). The CDR3 DNA follows: TGCAGTGGCATGACAGGGGGCAACTATGGCTACACCTTC. Translation gives CSGMTGGNYGYTF.

As concerns this clonotype: This may arise from a read error, as a much more abundant clone is one base away. The rearrangement links TRBV3-1 to TRBJ2-5, with TRBD2 matching 9 bases. Germline V gene data show CDR1 as LGHDT and CDR2 as YNNKEL (reference sequence). The CDR3 consists of 14 residues. Here the CDR3 DNA reads TGTGCCAGCAGCCCTCTAGCGGGGCGAGGGACCAAGTACTTC. Its translation is CASSPLAGRGTKYF.

This clonotype was recorded many times. The J gene is TRBJ1-1, the V gene TRBV27; the match to TRBD1 covers 8 bases. From germline, CDR1 is MNHEY and CDR2 SMNVEV (reference sequence). The CDR3 consists of 16 residues. V was pared by 3 bases and J by 6 bases, with 12 bases of the junction left unmatched. DNA for the CDR3: TGTGCCAGCAGTTTTCTCGAAACAGGACAGGGCTCTGAAGCTTTCTTT. Amino acids: CASSFLETGQGSEAFF.

Many counts were recorded for this clonotype. The chain uses TRBV11-2 and TRBJ2-7, with D unresolved. Germline V gene data show CDR1 as SGHAT and CDR2 as FQNNGV. The CDR3 is 11 residues long. Trimming shortened V by 5 bases and J by 6 bases, and 8 bases separated the two germline ends. CDR3 DNA: TGTGCCAGCAGCACGGTCGTCGAGCAGTACTTC. Translated, it gives CASSTVVEQYF. Variable domain in full (rest from reference TRBV11-2 and TRBJ2-7): EAGVAQSPRYKIIEKRQSVAFWCNPISGHATLYWYQQILGQGPKLLIQFQNNGVVDDSQLPKDRFSAERLKGVDSTLKIQPAKLEDSAVYLCASSTVVEQYFGPGTRLTVT.

This chain connects TRBV4-1 to TRBJ1-3; D uncertain. The V end was cut by 1 base, the J end by 0 bases, with 10 bases between. CDR1 MGHRA and CDR2 YSYEKL come from the germline V gene. The CDR3 length is 16 residues. The DNA for the CDR3 is TGCGCCAGCAGCCAAGGGGCTTACGGCTCTGGAAACACCATATATTTT. It encodes CASSQGAYGSGNTIYF.

This clonotype was seen at least ten times. J is TRBJ1-5 and V is TRBV6-5; D is possibly TRBD1 (5 bases). Looked up from germline, CDR1 is MNHEY and CDR2 is SVGAGI. The CDR3 length is 13 residues. Trimming removed 4 bases from V and 5 bases from J, with 9 bases in between. The CDR3 nucleotides read TGTGCCAGCAGTTCCCGGGACCATCAGCCCCAGCATTTT. Translated, it gives CASSSRDHQPQHF.

This clonotype was picked up many times. V is TRBV11-2 and J is TRBJ2-5; 7 bases align to TRBD2. The germline V gene has CDR1 SGHAT and CDR2 FQNNGV. This CDR3 spans 15 amino acids. The junction had 10 bases not matched to a gene; V was cut back by 0 bases and J by 9 bases. For the CDR3, the DNA is TGTGCCAGCAGCTTAGAATTGGCGGGGGATCTGTCCCAGTACTTC. As protein: CASSLELAGDLSQYF.

This clonotype appeared many times. The rearrangement uses TRBV10-3 and TRBJ1-1, with D possibly TRBD1 on 6 matching bases. In germline, CDR1 is ENHRY, CDR2 SYGVKD. This CDR3 contains 15 residues. V lost 6 bases and J lost 0, with 14 bases in between. This CDR3 reads CAIRRGQIMNTEAFF. In nucleotides, the CDR3 is TGTGCCATCAGGCGGGGGCAGATCATGAACACTGAAGCTTTCTTT.

This clonotype was seen ten or more times. The rearrangement links TRBV28 to TRBJ2-7; D gene uncertain. Germline V CDR1 and CDR2: MDHEN, SYDVKM. The CDR3 runs 16 residues. With 8 bases removed from V and 1 base from J, the gap between germline ends came to 21 bases. CDR3: CASLMWLGRRSYEQYF. The CDR3 region has the DNA TGTGCCAGCCTGATGTGGCTTGGCAGGCGGTCCTACGAGCAGTACTTC.

This clonotype was seen repeatedly, ten times or more. The rearrangement links TRBV12-3 or TRBV12-4 to TRBJ2-7, with TRBD1 identical over 10 bases. V was pared by 2 bases and J by 6 bases, with 7 bases of the junction left unmatched. This CDR3 has 15 residues. The chain's CDR3 is CASSLSGTGDLEQYF. CDR3 coding DNA: TGTGCCAGCAGTTTATCAGGGACAGGGGATCTCGAGCAGTACTTC.

This clonotype was counted many times. The rearrangement links TRBV20-1 to TRBJ2-7; D not resolved. Germline V lookup: CDR1 DFQATT, CDR2 SNEGSKA (reference sequence). This CDR3 comprises 13 residues. V shed 3 bases and J shed 3 bases, with 12 bases lying between them. The CDR3 spells CSARGFGLYEQYF. The DNA of the CDR3 is TGCAGTGCTAGGGGATTCGGGCTCTACGAGCAGTACTTC.

The sample holds many counts of this clonotype. V gene TRBV15 combines with J gene TRBJ2-7, with TRBD1 identical over 10 bases. The CDR3 spans 15 residues. Germline V gene lookup returns CDR1 LNHNV and CDR2 YYDKDF (reference sequence). With 5 bases clipped from V and 3 bases from J, the junction kept 7 bases outside the gene matches. CDR3 sequence reads: CATSPSRTGGYEQYF. The CDR3 DNA sequence: TGTGCCACCAGCCCTTCGCGGACAGGGGGCTACGAGCAGTACTTC.

This clonotype was picked up many times. V gene TRBV7-3 combines with J gene TRBJ2-5, with 11 bases that match TRBD1. Germline V CDR1 and CDR2: SGHTA, FQGTGA. Trimming removed 2 bases from V and 4 bases from J; junction bases left unmatched: 3. This CDR3 is 15 amino acids long. CDR3 sequence (DNA): TGTGCCAGCAGCTTACGAGGACAGGGGGCAGAGACCCAGTACTTC. Encoded protein: CASSLRGQGAETQYF. The full variable domain, completed using reference TRBV7-3 and TRBJ2-5, is GAGVSQTPSNKVTEKGKYVELRCDPISGHTALYWYRQSLGQGPEFLIYFQGTGAADDSGLPNDRFFAVRPEGSVSTLKIQRTERGDSAVYLCASSLRGQGAETQYFGPGTRLLVL.

This clonotype has at least ten counts. The chain employs TRBV11-1 and TRBJ1-2; 7 nucleotides agree with TRBD1. J was trimmed by 2 bases and V by 1 base; bases with no gene match: 7. This CDR3 has 16 amino acids. CDR1 and CDR2 (germline): SGHAT, FQDESV (reference sequence). The CDR3 sequence is CASSLDDREGNYGYTF. DNA for the CDR3: TGTGCCAGCAGCTTAGATGACAGGGAAGGGAACTATGGCTACACCTTC.

V is TRBV3-1 and J is TRBJ1-1; 7 bases fit TRBD1. V was pared by 4 bases and J by 0 bases, with 5 bases of the junction left unmatched. Per germline, CDR1 LGHDT and CDR2 YNNKEL (reference sequence). The CDR3 runs to 15 residues. The CDR3 DNA reads TGTGCCAGCAGCCTCCGACAGGGAATGAACACTGAAGCTTTCTTT. The encoded protein is CASSLRQGMNTEAFF.